This T cell receptor beta chain was identified during a study of blood T cell repertoires in COVID-19. Study-wide background: COVID-19 samples collected from the United States, Italy and Spain covered acute and convalescent phases. Nucleic acid was either cDNA or gDNA, and it came from T cells, B-cell-depleted T cells, or PBMCs.

This clone appeared a single time. Germline CDR1 is LNHDA and CDR2 is SQIVND (reference sequence). V shed 3 bases and J 5 bases; nucleotides not matched to a gene: 2. The CDR3 covers 14 residues. In the original analysis: For nucleated cells, counts were estimated from reference gene primer amplification. The repertoire was sequenced with immunoSEQ multiplex PCR; TCRdb's copy has only in-frame clones and lacks some. Clone size and the V and J calls come from that table; the DNA yielded D and trimming. Of 200,000 to 250,000 clones in the sample, about 85% are singletons; the top ten hold about 20%. The sequenced sample consisted of peripheral blood. The receptor was isolated from a man younger than 40 with active or convalescent COVID-19. V is TRBV19 and J is TRBJ2-5; TRBD1 matches 11 bases. Written as DNA, the CDR3 is TGTGCCAGTAGTATGGACAGGGGGCCGGAGACCCAGTACTTC. Translating gives CASSMDRGPETQYF.